The entry below gives a single T cell receptor beta chain sequence along with its context. Its antigen is unknown. Base qualities are not recorded, but no much larger clone differs from it by a single base. This record belongs to a study of shared clonotypes between healthy human individuals (dated by TCRdb to about 2020). Concerning the study at large: The cohort comprised a couple of women and a few men aged 18 to 49 years. Per donor, three plates each were used for CD4 naive and CD4 memory, two for CD8 naive, and one for CD8 memory. The study deeply sequenced blood TCR repertoires of several healthy adults to estimate repertoire size and the extent of clonotype sharing between individuals. Different laboratories and diverse techniques were used to prepare libraries and sequence TCR repertoires, to increase sequencing depth and limit assay-specific biases. Each donor's leukapheresis produced roughly between roughly 0.85 and 9.5 billion PBMCs.

Summary of the overall study and its limitations: The genetic and exposure-history diversity represented was limited by the small number of donors. Pairwise subsampling led to the expectation that sequencing depth would affect the degree of clonotype sharing among donors. Rarefaction of sorted-subset datasets indicated incomplete sequencing despite the large sequencing depth. Only blood was sampled, and tissue TCR repertoires likely differ from those in blood. Naive subsets generally had larger estimated clonotype richness than memory subsets. Clonotypes shared by all four sorted-subset donors showed higher generation probabilities than non-shared clonotypes. Across a handful of donors, roughly 5.4% of naive CD4, more than 3% of naive CD8, approximately 2.5% of memory CD4, and approximately 0.4% of memory CD8 clonotypes were shared.

Using the deep immunoSEQ assay, TCR CDR3 regions were amplified from genomic DNA by multiplex PCR. Extracted genomic DNA from each cell subset was spread evenly across all wells of several immunoSEQ 96-well plates, with each plate serving as a replicate. For sorted subsets, each replicate PCR was loaded with 200 to 250 ng genomic DNA, equivalent to about 33,000 T cell genomes. Purified libraries were quantified with a Qubit 3.0 fluorometer, sized on a Bioanalyzer 2100, and re-quantified with the KAPA Library Quantification kit. Every immunoSEQ 96-well plate was sequenced on a separate single-read 150-cycle Illumina NextSeq 550 flow cell. The study's processing was this. Because the immunoSEQ output held only junctional sequences and lacked quality scores, the filtering could not match the filtering applied to full-length reads. To assign V/J genes and CDR3, sequences were annotated using PyIR, a Python wrapper for IgBLAST v1.9, with IMGT germline references. Reads were filtered out if the reads had weak V/J assignments (E-value above 1e-6), no CDR3, stop codons, out-of-frame junctions, or ambiguous translated residues. V3J clonotypes were defined by identical inferred V gene, J gene, and CDR3 amino acid sequence. Percentage overlap between repertoires was calculated by dividing the number of shared unique clonotypes by the size of the smaller repertoire. Repertoire richness was assessed with RTK rarefaction, the Chao1 estimator, and Recon v2.1 estimates of unobserved clonotypes. Generation probabilities for all TCRbeta clonotypes obtained by the gDNA method from a handful of donors were computed using OLGA. TCRdb stores this immuneACCESS table with in-frame sequences only. Part of the clones is absent; in the studies checked, under half of the shortfall reflects unresolved V genes, and no reason is known for the rest. V and J calls plus clone size are reproduced from that table; the DNA served to infer D and trimming. Counted in this sample were some 2.1 million clones; around 95% of them appeared once. 1.5% to 2% of the sample rests with the top ten.

For the CD8 naive samples, CD45RO-negative cells were positively selected for CCR7, yielding a CD45RA+CCR7+ population from which TemRA cells were excluded. Donors were healthy HIV-negative adults with no recently reported acute infections or vaccinations. Every donor was a Caucasian adult residing in Nashville, Tennessee, USA. Blood was obtained by leukapheresis, after which PBMCs were separated by Ficoll-Histopaque density gradient centrifugation and cryopreserved in liquid nitrogen vapor phase. Analytical flow cytometry was used to check the purity and quantity of every magnetically sorted T cell population. Genomic DNA was isolated from every sorted fraction and measured by UV absorbance on a Nanodrop 2000c. Sequencing input: naive CD8+ T cells from PBMCs. In light of the paper, this sample's cell subset or site label describes: CD45RA+CCR7+. This TCR derives from a man aged 18 to 35 in good health. Some clones in this sample may be carry-over from other donors' samples.

The nucleotide sequence reads TGTGCCAGCAGCTTAGGGGGGACTAGAGGCACCGGGGAGCTGTTTTTT. This encodes CASSLGGTRGTGELFF. The chain was built from TRBV5-6 and TRBJ2-2; the central 8 bases match TRBD2. There are 16 amino acids in the CDR3, from cysteine to phenylalanine inclusive. Kept here is only the CDR3 DNA, which spans 48 bases and is read in frame from base 1. The CDR1 and CDR2 encoded by the germline V gene are SGHDT and YYEEEE. Here V drops 2 bases and J drops 4 bases, and the junction holds 7 bases not matched to any gene.